This section outlines one T cell receptor beta chain sequence together with its context. The record originates from a study of OX40 agonist ivuxolimab in advanced cancers. V gave up 6 bases and J gave up 2 bases; unmatched junction bases: 5. The CDR3 totals 14 residues. Per germline, CDR1 MNHEY and CDR2 SMNVEV (reference sequence). The assay was immunoSEQ multiplex PCR, and TCRdb's table has in-frame clones only and misses some. This sample has 35,000 to 40,000 clones, with around nine tenths found just once. The chain has TRBV27 and TRBJ1-1; 8 nucleotides align to TRBD1. The clonotype was recovered from an adult with an advanced solid tumor such as melanoma, head and neck, liver or kidney cancer. The sequenced sample was CD4+ or CD8+ T cells sorted from blood, obtained in a trial of the OX40 agonist ivuxolimab. CDR3 sequence reads: CASSFGQGNTEAFF. In DNA form, the CDR3 reads TGTGCCAGCAGCTTTGGACAGGGAAACACTGAAGCTTTCTTT.